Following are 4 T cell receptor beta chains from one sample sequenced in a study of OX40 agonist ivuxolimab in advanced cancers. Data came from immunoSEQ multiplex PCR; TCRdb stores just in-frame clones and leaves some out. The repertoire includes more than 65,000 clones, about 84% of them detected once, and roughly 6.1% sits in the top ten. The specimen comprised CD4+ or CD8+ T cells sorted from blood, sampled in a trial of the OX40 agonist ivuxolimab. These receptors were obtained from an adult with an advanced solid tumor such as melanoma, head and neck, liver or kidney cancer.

CDR3: CASSYSGTGAGETQYF. CDR3 in DNA: TGTGCCAGCAGTTACTCTGGGACAGGGGCAGGAGAGACCCAGTACTTC. The chain uses TRBV6-5 and TRBJ2-5; 10 bases line up with TRBD1. CDR1 and CDR2 from the germline V gene are MNHEY and SVGAGI. This CDR3 spans 16 amino acids. The junction had 5 bases not matched to a gene; V was cut back by 0 bases and J by 4 bases.

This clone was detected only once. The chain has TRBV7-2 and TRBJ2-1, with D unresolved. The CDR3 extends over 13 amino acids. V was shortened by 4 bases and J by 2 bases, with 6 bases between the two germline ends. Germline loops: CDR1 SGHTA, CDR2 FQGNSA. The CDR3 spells CASSSEPYNEQFF. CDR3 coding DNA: TGTGCCAGCAGCTCTGAACCCTACAATGAGCAGTTCTTC.

CDR3: CASSPGLFAGGNEQYF. Written as DNA, the CDR3 is TGCGCCAGCAGCCCGGGACTTTTCGCGGGGGGGAACGAGCAGTACTTC. V gene TRBV5-1 combines with J gene TRBJ2-7; 9 positions agree with TRBD2. Trimming removed 4 bases from V and 5 bases from J; junction bases left unmatched: 13. The CDR3 has 16 residues. The germline CDR1 and CDR2 sequences are SGHRS and YFSETQ.

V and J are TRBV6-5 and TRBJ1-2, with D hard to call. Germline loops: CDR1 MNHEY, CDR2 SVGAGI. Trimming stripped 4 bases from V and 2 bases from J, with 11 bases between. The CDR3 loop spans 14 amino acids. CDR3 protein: CASSSGPLNYGYTF. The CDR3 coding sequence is TGTGCCAGCAGTTCAGGCCCTCTCAACTATGGCTACACCTTC.